This T cell receptor beta chain derives from a study of a mutant IDH1 vaccine in newly diagnosed glioma. On this clone itself: Its specificity is unknown.

The repertoire was sequenced with immunoSEQ multiplex PCR; TCRdb's copy has only in-frame clones and lacks some. The data contain over 35,000 clones, approximately 83% of them singletons. Trimming pared 1 base from V and 8 bases from J, leaving 18 bases between. Germline V CDR1 and CDR2: SGHRS, YFSETQ. The CDR3 extends over 15 amino acids. Time point: week 35, safety follow-up. Every single dose of the vaccine, 300 ug of mutant IDH1 20-mer peptide, came with topical imiquimod. The starting material was PBMCs, obtained from a glioma patient whose treatment included an IDH1 peptide vaccine. V gene TRBV5-1 combines with J gene TRBJ1-2, with D perhaps TRBD1 (6 bases). The clonotype comes from a woman aged 45-60 years with glioma. The chain's CDR3 is CASSLQWQGPGGYTF. The CDR3 region has the DNA TGCGCCAGCAGCTTGCAGTGGCAGGGGCCCGGGGGCTACACCTTC. Variable domain in full (rest from reference TRBV5-1 and TRBJ1-2): KAGVTQTPRYLIKTRGQQVTLSCSPISGHRSVSWYQQTPGQGLQFLFEYFSETQRNKGNFPGRFSGRQFSNSRSEMNVSTLELGDSALYLCASSLQWQGPGGYTFGSGTRLTVV.